This is a list of T cell receptor beta chains from one sample in a study of blood T cell repertoires in COVID-19. Data came from immunoSEQ multiplex PCR; TCRdb stores just in-frame clones and leaves some out. The table shows 60,000 to 70,000 clones, with roughly 85% occurring only once. Specimen: peripheral blood. Receptor source: a man aged 45-65 years with acute or convalescent COVID-19. The CDR3 runs from the conserved cysteine through the conserved F or W. D genes are given only for firm matches. A clone size is listed for some rows: how often the clone was seen (once, few, many), or a class if it is expanded.

j_gene | d_gene | abundance | len | v_gene | CDR3nt | CDR3aa
TRBJ1-1 | - | - | 15 | TRBV10-3 | TGTGCCATCAGTGGGGGGGACGGATTGAACACTGAAGCTTTCTTT | CAISGGDGLNTEAFF
TRBJ2-3 | - | - | 14 | TRBV2 | TGTGCCAGCAGCCAGGGGACGGACACAGATACGCAGTATTTT | CASSQGTDTDTQYF
TRBJ1-2 | - | once | 13 | TRBV7-2 | TGTGCCAGCAGCTTAGTACAGGGAAGTGGCTACACCTTC | CASSLVQGSGYTF
TRBJ1-2 | - | - | 13 | TRBV30 | TGTGCCTGGAGTCCGAGTGGGGGCTCGGGCTACACCTTC | CAWSPSGGSGYTF
TRBJ2-5 | TRBD2 | - | 16 | TRBV4-1 | TGCGCCAGCAGCCAAGATTTCCTAGCGGGGTCTAGCACCCAGTACTTC | CASSQDFLAGSSTQYF
TRBJ2-2 | - | - | 13 | TRBV5-4 | TGTGCCAGCGGCCCTTATAACACCGGGGAGCTGTTTTTT | CASGPYNTGELFF
TRBJ1-1 | - | - | 14 | TRBV27 | TGTGCCAGCAGTTATACAGGGTTGGGCACTGAAGCTTTCTTT | CASSYTGLGTEAFF
TRBJ2-2 | - | - | 14 | TRBV5-6 | TGTGCCAGCAGCTGGGGACTTAGCACCGGGGAGCTGTTTTTT | CASSWGLSTGELFF
TRBJ2-5 | TRBD1 | - | 14 | TRBV2 | TGTGCCAGCATCCCCGACAGGGGTGAGGAGACCCAGTACTTC | CASIPDRGEETQYF
TRBJ1-2 | - | - | 12 | TRBV29-1 | TGCAGCGTTGAGGATGACAGCTATGGCTACACCTTC | CSVEDDSYGYTF
TRBJ2-7 | TRBD1 | - | 15 | TRBV27 | TGTGCCAGCAGTTTGAGGGGACAGAGATCCTACGAGCAGTACTTC | CASSLRGQRSYEQYF
TRBJ2-1 | TRBD1 | - | 15 | TRBV18 | TGTGCCAGCTCACTTCGACAGGGCTCCTACAATGAGCAGTTCTTC | CASSLRQGSYNEQFF
TRBJ2-3 | - | few | 14 | TRBV3-1/TRBV3-2 | TGTGCCAGCAGCTTCGGGTCCAACACAGATACGCAGTATTTT | CASSFGSNTDTQYF
TRBJ2-7 | TRBD1 | - | 14 | TRBV2 | TGTGCCAGCAGGACGGGACAGGGATCCTACGAGCAGTACTTC | CASRTGQGSYEQYF
TRBJ2-3 | TRBD2 | - | 16 | TRBV5-1 | TGCGCCAGCAGCCACTTTGACAGCGGGGGGGGAAATACGCAGTATTTT | CASSHFDSGGGNTQYF
TRBJ1-6 | - | - | 16 | TRBV7-8 | TGTGCCAGCAGCTTAGCGTCACAGCCCTATAATTCACCCCTCCACTTT | CASSLASQPYNSPLHF
TRBJ1-2 | TRBD1 | - | 15 | TRBV5-4 | TGTGCCAGCAGCTTTCAGGGACAGGGGAGCTATGGCTACACCTTC | CASSFQGQGSYGYTF
TRBJ2-1 | - | - | 15 | TRBV11-2 | TGTGCCAGCAGGGTAACAGGGAGCTCCTACAATGAGCAGTTCTTC | CASRVTGSSYNEQFF
TRBJ1-3 | - | - | 14 | TRBV7-2 | TGTGCCAGCAGCTTCGGCGGCCCGGGAAACACCATATATTTT | CASSFGGPGNTIYF
TRBJ1-1 | - | - | 15 | TRBV27 | TGTGCCAGCAGTTCATTGGGGGGGGAGAACACTGAAGCTTTCTTT | CASSSLGGENTEAFF
TRBJ2-3 | - | - | 11 | TRBV12-3/TRBV12-4 | TGTGCCAGCAGGGGAGGAGATACGCAGTATTTT | CASRGGDTQYF
TRBJ2-7 | - | - | 14 | TRBV27 | TGTGCCAGCAGTTTAGGGGGGAGCTCCTACGAGCAGTACTTC | CASSLGGSSYEQYF
TRBJ2-5 | - | - | 14 | TRBV7-9 | TGTGCCAGCAGCTTAGAGGAGGGCCGGGAGACCCAGTACTTC | CASSLEEGRETQYF
TRBJ2-1 | - | - | 13 | TRBV5-6 | TGTGCCAGCAGCTTGGCGGTAGCCGATGAGCAGTTCTTC | CASSLAVADEQFF
TRBJ2-1 | TRBD1 | - | 15 | TRBV18 | TGTGCCAGCTCACCGAGGACAGGGTATTACAATGAGCAGTTCTTC | CASSPRTGYYNEQFF
TRBJ2-2 | - | - | 16 | TRBV3-1/TRBV3-2 | TGTGCCAGCAGCCAAGGGCGTGGGGAGTACACCGGGGAGCTGTTTTTT | CASSQGRGEYTGELFF
TRBJ2-4 | TRBD1 | - | 14 | TRBV9 | TGTGCCAGCAGCCAAACAGGGGCTGGAAACATTCAGTACTTC | CASSQTGAGNIQYF
TRBJ2-5 | - | - | 14 | TRBV5-1 | TGCGCCAGCAGCTTTACTAATCTCCAAGAGACCCAGTACTTC | CASSFTNLQETQYF
TRBJ1-2 | - | - | 13 | TRBV10-3 | TGTGCCATCAGAGACAAAGGGGCTGATGGCTACACCTTC | CAIRDKGADGYTF
TRBJ2-5 | TRBD2 | - | 17 | TRBV10-1 | TGCGCCAGCAGTGAGTCGGGTAGCGGGGGGGCCGGAGAGACCCAGTACTTC | CASSESGSGGAGETQYF
TRBJ1-3 | - | many | 16 | TRBV5-4 | TGTGCCAGCAGCAGAACAACAGGTTCTACGGGAAACACCATATATTTT | CASSRTTGSTGNTIYF
TRBJ1-2 | TRBD1 | - | 17 | TRBV5-1 | TGCGCCAGCAGCTTGTCGGTCAGGGGGCTTGAAGGCTATGGCTACACCTTC | CASSLSVRGLEGYGYTF
TRBJ2-1 | TRBD2 | - | 17 | TRBV9 | TGTGCCAGCAGCCCCGGGACTAGCGGGGCCCACTACAATGAGCAGTTCTTC | CASSPGTSGAHYNEQFF
TRBJ1-2 | - | - | 12 | TRBV7-9 | TGTGCCAGCAGCATCAGGGTTTTGAGCTACACCTTC | CASSIRVLSYTF
TRBJ2-1 | - | once | 16 | TRBV10-2 | TGCGCCAGCAGTGAGTTAGGTGAGGCTTATTTCAATGAGCAGTTCTTC | CASSELGEAYFNEQFF
TRBJ1-1 | TRBD1 | - | 15 | TRBV11-2 | TGTGCCAGCAGCATAAACGGACAGGGGAACACTGAAGCTTTCTTT | CASSINGQGNTEAFF
TRBJ2-3 | TRBD2 | - | 14 | TRBV7-3 | TGTGCCAGCAGCCCGGGGGGAGGCACAGATACGCAGTATTTT | CASSPGGGTDTQYF
TRBJ2-1 | TRBD1 | - | 14 | TRBV10-3 | TGTGCCATCAGTGAGGGGGACAGGGACTATGAGCAGTTCTTC | CAISEGDRDYEQFF
TRBJ1-3 | TRBD1 | - | 13 | TRBV12-3/TRBV12-4 | TGTGCCAGCAGGACAGGGGGCAGAAACACCATATATTTT | CASRTGGRNTIYF
TRBJ1-2 | - | - | 14 | TRBV5-1 | TGCGCCAGCAGCTTGGTGCAGGGTGGCTATGGCTACACCTTC | CASSLVQGGYGYTF
TRBJ1-2 | TRBD1 | - | 17 | TRBV4-1 | TGCGCCAGCAGCCAAGAAGGTTCGGCAGGGGGCTTCTATGGCTACACCTTC | CASSQEGSAGGFYGYTF
TRBJ1-2 | - | - | 13 | TRBV28 | TGTGCCAGCAGTTTTGAGGCTACGCGGGGCTACACCTTC | CASSFEATRGYTF
TRBJ1-6 | TRBD1 | - | 14 | TRBV6-5 | TGTGCCAGCAGTATAAACAGGGGAGATTCACCCCTCCACTTT | CASSINRGDSPLHF
TRBJ2-1 | TRBD1 | once | 16 | TRBV6-5 | TGTGCCAGCAGTTATGGTCACGGACAGGGGTTTAATGAGCAGTTCTTC | CASSYGHGQGFNEQFF